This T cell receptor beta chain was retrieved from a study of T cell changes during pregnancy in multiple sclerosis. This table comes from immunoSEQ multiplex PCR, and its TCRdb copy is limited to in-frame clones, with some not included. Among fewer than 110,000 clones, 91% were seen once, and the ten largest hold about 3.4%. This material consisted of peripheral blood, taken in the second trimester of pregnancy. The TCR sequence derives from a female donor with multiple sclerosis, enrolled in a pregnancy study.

For the CDR3, the DNA is TGCGCCAGCAGCCAAGATGGAGCGGGAGGGCCGAAGGATACGCAGTATTTT. Translation: CASSQDGAGGPKDTQYF. The rearrangement joins TRBV4-1 to TRBJ2-3; 10 bases line up with TRBD2. This CDR3 is built from 17 residues. Losses at the gene ends were 0 bases for V and 6 bases for J; bases not matched to a gene: 9. The germline gives CDR1 MGHRA, CDR2 YSYEKL.